The subject of this entry is one TCR beta chain. These data belong to a study of blood T cell repertoires in COVID-19. Overall study: Italy, Spain and the United States were the sources of the convalescent and acute COVID-19 samples. PBMCs, B-cell-depleted T cells, or T cells provided the cDNA or gDNA that made up the material.

In the original processing: The assay estimated nucleated cells by amplifying reference gene primers. The protocol was immunoSEQ multiplex PCR, while the TCRdb copy is restricted to in-frame clones and leaves out a portion. That table furnishes V, J and clone size, whereas the DNA furnished D and trimming. The sample has tens of thousands of clones; more than 75% are singletons. Input material: peripheral blood. This clonotype was sampled from a human donor in a cohort sampled during active COVID-19.

The CDR3 loop is CASRGVQGAYIGNQPQHF. In DNA form, the CDR3 reads TGTGCCAGTAGGGGTGTACAGGGGGCGTATATTGGCAATCAGCCCCAGCATTTT. The gene calls are TRBV19 and TRBJ1-5, with 9 bases aligning to TRBD1. Germline CDR1 is LNHDA and CDR2 is SQIVND (reference sequence). J lost 2 bases, V lost 6 bases, and 14 bases had no gene match. This CDR3 contains 18 residues. Filled out from reference TRBV19 and TRBJ1-5, the complete variable domain reads DGGITQSPKYLFRKEGQNVTLSCEQNLNHDAMYWYRQDPGQGLRLIYYSQIVNDFQKGDIAEGYSVSREKKESFPLTVTSAQKNPTAFYLCASRGVQGAYIGNQPQHFGDGTRLSIL.